This T cell receptor beta chain was profiled in a study of T-cell reconstitution after alpha-beta-depleted transplantation in children (dated by TCRdb to the mid-2010s). Study-level background: The study quantitatively tracked T-cell immune reconstitution after TCRalphabeta/CD19-depleted allogeneic hematopoietic cell transplantation in children using TCR repertoire profiling.

Turning to this clonotype: The antigen it recognizes is unknown. No base-level quality is on record; no much larger clone is a single base apart.

Libraries were prepared through PCR. TCRdb names Illumina HiSeq 2500 as the instrument used. TCR libraries were prepared with molecular barcoding, using unique molecular identifiers to normalize TCRbeta repertoire quantification. Starting from the raw public reads, TCRdb applied fastp trimming at Q25, assembled clones with MiXCR and retained in-frame beta chains. Identical CDR3 protein sequences are pooled into one entry, listed with their most common genes and DNA. In this sample the table shows approximately 640,000 distinct CDR3 sequences, roughly 17% of which occur a single time. The ten largest clones add up to about 1.1% of the sample. V lost 0 bases and J lost 4 bases, and the count of bases not matched to a germline gene is 23. The germline V gene (reference sequence) gives CDR1 as DFQATT and CDR2 as SNEGSKA. The CDR3 runs 21 amino acids, cysteine and phenylalanine included. Only the CDR3 DNA is retained, 63 bases long and in frame from the first base.

Recombination connected TRBV20-1 to TRBJ1-4; TRBD1 fits 7 bases in the junction. This TCR came from a human donor who donated a stem cell graft to a child with acute myeloid leukemia. This sample comprised PBMCs from the stem cell graft donor, obtained from the stem cell graft. The nucleotide sequence reads TGCAGTGCTAGAGATTTGTTGCAACCCCCTTCCGGACAGGCGGGTAATGAAAAACTGTTTTTT. It specifies CSARDLLQPPSGQAGNEKLFF.